The 24 T cell receptor beta chains presented below share a single source sample, sequenced in a study of T cells expressing NK-cell markers. TCRdb reprocessed the 5' RACE reads, keeping one entry per CDR3 protein, no DNA. This listing includes 6,500 to 9,500 distinct CDR3 sequences. Sequencing used blood T cells: a sorted CD56 or NKG2C T cell subset, CD4+ or CD8+ T cells, or bulk PBMC T cells (not recorded which). The receptor source for this set is a man aged 18 to 69 in good health.

The chain employs TRBV20-1 and TRBJ1-1. This CDR3 comprises 14 residues. Germline CDR1 and CDR2: DFQATT and SNEGSKA (reference sequence). The CDR3 protein is CSARVEDRYTEAFF.

The V call is TRBV6-4, the J call TRBJ2-2; the D call from TCRdb, TRBD1, cannot be confirmed without DNA. This CDR3 comprises 14 residues. CDR1 is MRHNA, CDR2 SNTAGT, per germline. CDR3 sequence reads: CASSDRPGVGELFF.

This sequence joins TRBV12-3 or TRBV12-4 and TRBJ1-2; TCRdb gives TRBD1 as the D gene, but with no DNA this cannot be confirmed. The CDR3 consists of 13 residues. CDR3 sequence: CASSSTGGRGYTF.

This chain connects TRBV6-1 to TRBJ2-7. From germline, CDR1 is MNHNS and CDR2 SASEGT. The CDR3 runs to 15 residues. The CDR3: CASSEAVEYTYEQYF.

The V gene is TRBV12-3 or TRBV12-4, the J gene TRBJ2-2; TCRdb picks TRBD2, but there is no DNA to check that call. There are 15 residues in the CDR3. CDR3 amino acids: CASSLRAGSPGELFF.

This chain connects TRBV20-1 to TRBJ2-7. CDR3 length equals 14 residues. CDR1 and CDR2 from the germline V gene are DFQATT and SNEGSKA (reference sequence). This CDR3 is CSAAEPREPYEQYF.

This clonotype counts as medium-sized by frequency. The chain employs TRBV6-2 or TRBV6-3 and TRBJ2-2. The CDR3 spans 13 residues. Germline V gives CDR1 MNHEY, CDR2 SVGEGT. The CDR3 region is CASSSNYPGELFF.

This chain uses TRBV6-4 with TRBJ1-1. This CDR3 is 14 amino acids long. The germline CDR1 and CDR2 sequences are MRHNA and SNTAGT. CDR3 protein: CASSAHAEGTEAFF.

The chain carries TRBV5-4 and TRBJ2-7; as DNA is missing, the TRBD1 call by TCRdb cannot be tested. The germline V gene encodes CDR1 SGHNT and CDR2 YYREEE (reference sequence). CDR3 length: 15 amino acids. CDR3: CASSFRDREIYEQYF.

J is TRBJ1-2 and V is TRBV6-4; absent DNA, TCRdb's TRBD1 call cannot be checked. The CDR3 contains 14 residues. Germline-derived CDR1 and CDR2 are MRHNA and SNTAGT. The CDR3 loop is CASSDSRDSDGYTF.

The rearrangement uses TRBV2 and TRBJ2-3; TCRdb proposes TRBD1, but this gene call is untestable without DNA. This CDR3 is built from 15 residues. Germline V gene data show CDR1 as SNHLY and CDR2 as FYNNEI. CDR3 region: CASSEIWTGEDTQYF. Supplemented by reference TRBV2 and TRBJ2-3, the full variable domain reads EPEVTQTPSHQVTQMGQEVILRCVPISNHLYFYWYRQILGQKVEFLVSFYNNEISEKSEIFDDQFSVERPDGSNFTLKIRSTKLEDSAMYFCASSEIWTGEDTQYFGPGTRLTVL.

V and J are TRBV13 and TRBJ2-2. The CDR3 consists of 17 residues. Germline V gives CDR1 PRHDT, CDR2 FYEKMQ (reference sequence). The CDR3: CASSLAGNWNTGELFFF.

J is TRBJ2-3 and V is TRBV6-4; the TCRdb call, TRBD2, lacks DNA for checking. Per the germline V gene, CDR1 is MRHNA and CDR2 is SNTAGT. The CDR3 is 13 amino acids. This CDR3 reads CASSDRATDTQYF.

This chain links TRBV6-5 with TRBJ2-3; TCRdb designates TRBD1, a call that cannot be tested without DNA. CDR1 and CDR2 from the germline V gene are MNHEY and SVGAGI. The CDR3 length is 15 residues. CDR3 amino acids: CASSTGQGATDTQYF.

This rearrangement joins TRBV27 to TRBJ2-5; TCRdb's D gene call, TRBD1, goes unchecked for lack of DNA. The CDR3 runs 14 residues. CDR1 is MNHEY and CDR2 is SMNVEV in the germline V gene (reference sequence). CDR3 protein: CASSIDRLAETQYF.

The V gene is TRBV11-2, the J gene TRBJ1-2; TCRdb picks TRBD1, but there is no DNA to check that call. Germline values: CDR1 SGHAT, CDR2 FQNNGV. This CDR3 contains 15 residues. The CDR3 spells CASSPGGTTNYGYTF.

V usage is TRBV5-4 and J usage is TRBJ1-1. CDR1 and CDR2 from the germline V gene are SGHNT and YYREEE (reference sequence). There are 13 residues in the CDR3. The CDR3 is CASSPPWRGEAFF.

The J gene is TRBJ2-7, the V gene TRBV4-2; without DNA, the TCRdb call of TRBD2 cannot be checked. This CDR3 has 15 residues. Germline V lookup: CDR1 LGHNA, CDR2 YNFKEQ. CDR3: CASSQVLAGGHEQYF.

CDR3 protein: CATSDLGQDQETQYF. The chain recombines TRBV24-1 with TRBJ2-5; TCRdb indicates TRBD1, and absent DNA this call remains unverified. Germline values: CDR1 KGHDR, CDR2 SFDVKD. The CDR3 spans 15 residues.

The chain is built from TRBV20-1 and TRBJ1-5. There are 15 residues in the CDR3. Germline CDR1 reads DFQATT; CDR2 reads SNEGSKA (reference sequence). CDR3 region: CSARDSTGGSQPQHF.

CDR3: CASSYGQGRDTQYF. The chain recombines TRBV6-5 with TRBJ2-3; TCRdb indicates TRBD1, and absent DNA this call remains unverified. The CDR3 is 14 residues long. Germline V gene sequence: CDR1 MNHEY, CDR2 SVGAGI.

This rearrangement joins TRBV20-1 to TRBJ2-7; TCRdb outputs TRBD2, but without DNA this stays unchecked. This CDR3 has 14 residues. Per the germline V gene, CDR1 is DFQATT and CDR2 is SNEGSKA (reference sequence). CDR3 amino acids: CSARALAGVGEQYF.

The chain employs TRBV20-1 and TRBJ2-1; TCRdb's assignment of TRBD2 cannot be checked, as there is no DNA. CDR1 and CDR2 (germline): DFQATT, SNEGSKA (reference sequence). The CDR3 contains 15 residues. CDR3 in amino acids: CSARQAGGRLNEQFF.

The chain links TRBV12-3 or TRBV12-4 to TRBJ2-1; the TCRdb D gene call, TRBD1, has no DNA to confirm it. CDR3 length: 13 residues. Here the CDR3 reads CASSFRRDNEQFF.